A single sample gave rise to the 20 T cell receptor beta chains below, sequenced in a study of blood T cell repertoires in COVID-19 (dated by TCRdb to the early 2020s). The receptor library was made with the immunoSEQ multiplex PCR assay. The immuneACCESS repertoire file appears here via TCRdb, limited to in-frame rearrangements. These files lack a portion of the clones; in checked studies, under half of the deficit traces to unresolved V genes, and the cause of the others is not known. This sample gives about 210,000 clones in total; around three quarters of them show up just once. Jointly, the top ten make up 7.2% of the sample. The sequencing input was peripheral blood. All receptors come from a woman aged 70-85 years with acute or convalescent COVID-19.

CDR3 bases: TGCAGTGCTAGTGGGGCCGCCCGGTATGGCTACACCTTC. This translates into CSASGAARYGYTF. This chain uses TRBV20-1 with TRBJ1-2, with D possibly TRBD1 on 5 matching bases. V dropped 3 bases and J dropped 5 bases, with 13 bases sitting between them. Germline V gives CDR1 DFQATT, CDR2 SNEGSKA (reference sequence). There are 13 residues in the CDR3.

This clone was found once. The rearrangement joins TRBV14 to TRBJ2-2, with 9 nucleotides matching TRBD1. The ends lost 4 bases at V and 7 bases at J; junction bases unmatched: 13. Germline V CDR1 and CDR2: SGHDN, FVKESK. This CDR3 is 17 amino acids long. In DNA, the CDR3 is TGTGCCAGCAGCCGTTTGGGGACAGGGAGTATACACGGGGAGCTGTTTTTT. Its translation is CASSRLGTGSIHGELFF.

The chain recombines TRBV9 with TRBJ2-1; D may be TRBD2 (7 bases). The V gene's germline CDR1 is SGDLS and CDR2 YYNGEE. V shed 4 bases and J shed 4 bases, with 21 bases lying between them. CDR3 length: 17 residues. For the CDR3, the DNA is TGTGCCAGCAGCCCCCCAAGGGGGGGACTATTATACAATGAGCAGTTCTTC. Its protein is CASSPPRGGLLYNEQFF.

The CDR3 bases are TGCGCCAGCAGCCAAGAAAAGAGTACGCAGTATTTT. Its protein product is CASSQEKSTQYF. V is TRBV4-3 and J is TRBJ2-3; D is undetermined. V was clipped by 0 bases and J by 8 bases, with 6 bases between them. The CDR3 sequence is 12 residues long. Germline V lookup: CDR1 LGHNA, CDR2 YSLEER.

This sequence joins TRBV6-5 and TRBJ2-7, with 7 bases that match TRBD1. The V and J ends lost 4 bases and 2 bases, in that order; junction bases with no gene match: 8. The CDR3 contains 15 residues. Germline V gene sequence: CDR1 MNHEY, CDR2 SVGAGI. Here the CDR3 reads CASSFGAGGTYEQYF. The CDR3 region has the DNA TGTGCCAGCAGTTTTGGGGCAGGGGGTACCTACGAGCAGTACTTC.

V and J are TRBV30 and TRBJ1-5; D perhaps matches TRBD1 (5 bases). The CDR3 runs 13 residues. Germline CDR1 reads GTSNPN; CDR2 reads SVGIG (reference sequence). V was clipped by 3 bases and J by 3 bases, with 9 bases between them. CDR3 DNA: TGTGCCTGGAGCGGGGGGGACAATCAGCCCCAGCATTTT. Translated, it gives CAWSGGDNQPQHF.

The count of this clone is one. This may stem from a read error, because a much larger clone lies one nucleotide away. The chain is built from TRBV11-2 and TRBJ2-5; no reliable D call. The germline V gene encodes CDR1 SGHAT and CDR2 FQNNGV. CDR3 size: 11 residues. V lost 5 bases and J 2 bases, leaving 3 bases between the germline ends. The CDR3 region is CASSPQETQYF. The CDR3 DNA reads TGTGCCAGCAGCCCTCAAGAGACCCAGTACTTC. The whole variable domain, remainder taken from reference TRBV11-2 and TRBJ2-5, is EAGVAQSPRYKIIEKRQSVAFWCNPISGHATLYWYQQILGQGPKLLIQFQNNGVVDDSQLPKDRFSAERLKGVDSTLKIQPAKLEDSAVYLCASSPQETQYFGPGTRLLVL.

The J gene is TRBJ2-3, the V gene TRBV7-2, with D possibly matching TRBD2 (6 bases). V was trimmed by 5 bases and J by 2 bases, leaving 17 bases between them. CDR3 length equals 16 residues. Germline lookup yields CDR1 SGHTA and CDR2 FQGNSA. This CDR3 is CASSPTGTLFTDTQYF. CDR3 coding DNA: TGTGCCAGCAGCCCAACCGGGACTCTCTTCACAGATACGCAGTATTTT.

The chain couples TRBV6-6 to TRBJ2-5; 7 bases map to TRBD2. The V gene's germline CDR1 is MNHNY and CDR2 SVGAGI (reference sequence). The CDR3 loop spans 15 amino acids. V lost 4 bases, J lost 5 bases, and 10 bases stayed unmatched. The CDR3 here is CASSLWGREGETQYF. In DNA form, the CDR3 reads TGTGCCAGCAGTTTGTGGGGCAGGGAGGGGGAGACCCAGTACTTC.

The J gene is TRBJ1-4, the V gene TRBV18; D call uncertain. The CDR3 loop spans 15 amino acids. The V gene lost 1 base and the J gene lost 5 bases, with 11 bases spanning the gap. Per the germline V gene, CDR1 is KGHSH and CDR2 is LQKENI. The CDR3 coding sequence is TGTGCCAGCTCACCACTGACACGTATCAATGAAAAACTGTTTTTT. Protein product: CASSPLTRINEKLFF.

The rearrangement uses TRBV7-2 and TRBJ2-7, with 8 bases that match TRBD2. This CDR3 is built from 14 residues. J lost 4 bases, V lost 5 bases, and 7 bases had no gene match. The germline V gene encodes CDR1 SGHTA and CDR2 FQGNSA. The CDR3 region is CASSLGRGGYEQYV. CDR3 sequence (DNA): TGTGCCAGCAGCCTCGGTCGGGGGGGGTACGAGCAGTACGTC.

This chain connects TRBV7-2 to TRBJ1-5, with a weak D call TRBD1 (6 bases). Trimming took 5 bases from V and 1 from J, leaving 9 bases between them. CDR1 is SGHTA and CDR2 is FQGNSA in the germline V gene. The CDR3 totals 14 residues. The CDR3 DNA reads TGTGCCAGCAGCCTACAGGGCAGCAATCAGCCCCAGCATTTT. Protein: CASSLQGSNQPQHF. The whole variable domain, filled in from reference TRBV7-2 and TRBJ1-5, reads GAGVSQSPSNKVTEKGKDVELRCDPISGHTALYWYRQSLGQGLEFLIYFQGNSAPDKSGLPSDRFSAERTGGSVSTLTIQRTQQEDSAVYLCASSLQGSNQPQHFGDGTRLSIL.

The CDR3 is CASSLFYEGGTGELFF. In DNA form, the CDR3 reads TGTGCCAGCAGCTTATTTTATGAGGGCGGCACCGGGGAGCTGTTTTTT. This chain joins TRBV7-6 and TRBJ2-2; perhaps TRBD2 as D (5 bases). The CDR3 is 16 residues long. V gave up 2 bases and J gave up 4 bases, with 14 bases separating them. The V gene's germline CDR1 is SGHVS and CDR2 FNYEAQ. Variable domain in full (rest from reference TRBV7-6 and TRBJ2-2): GAGVSQSPRYKVTKRGQDVALRCDPISGHVSLYWYRQALGQGPEFLTYFNYEAQQDKSGLPNDRFSAERPEGSISTLTIQRTEQRDSAMYRCASSLFYEGGTGELFFGEGSRLTVL.

The chain employs TRBV5-8 and TRBJ1-2; a possible D gene is TRBD1 (5 bases). Trimming took 1 base from V and 4 from J, leaving 11 bases between them. The CDR3 sequence is 14 residues long. Germline V gene data show CDR1 as SGHTS and CDR2 as YDEGEE. In nucleotides, the CDR3 is TGTGCCAGCAGCTTGAGAACAGGCCCCTATGGCTACACCTTC. Translation: CASSLRTGPYGYTF.

The chain employs TRBV6-1 and TRBJ2-4; tentative D call: TRBD2 (7 bases). Looked up from germline, CDR1 is MNHNS and CDR2 is SASEGT. The CDR3 runs 15 residues. Between the trimmed V and J ends, which lost 2 bases and 8 bases, there was a span of 16 bases. This chain's CDR3 is CASSERGGGQYIQYF. The CDR3 DNA reads TGTGCCAGCAGTGAAAGAGGGGGGGGTCAGTACATTCAGTACTTC.

V is TRBV7-6 and J is TRBJ2-5; 9 nucleotides align to TRBD1. The junction had 9 bases not matched to a gene; V was cut back by 2 bases and J by 2 bases. Germline CDR1 SGHVS, CDR2 FNYEAQ. This CDR3 has 17 residues. The CDR3 reads CASSLSGTGGFQETQYF. The CDR3 bases are TGTGCCAGCAGCTTAAGTGGCACAGGGGGCTTTCAAGAGACCCAGTACTTC.

A single count supports this clone. The chain combines TRBV19 with TRBJ2-5, with 8 bases that match TRBD2. J lost 5 bases, V lost 5 bases, and 4 bases had no gene match. Germline-derived CDR1 and CDR2 are LNHDA and SQIVND (reference sequence). The CDR3 runs to 13 residues. The CDR3 protein is CASSRSGGETQYF. The CDR3 DNA follows: TGTGCCAGTAGTCGATCGGGGGGGGAGACCCAGTACTTC. Filled out from reference TRBV19 and TRBJ2-5, the complete variable domain reads DGGITQSPKYLFRKEGQNVTLSCEQNLNHDAMYWYRQDPGQGLRLIYYSQIVNDFQKGDIAEGYSVSREKKESFPLTVTSAQKNPTAFYLCASSRSGGETQYFGPGTRLLVL.

The chain has TRBV29-1 and TRBJ1-2; maybe TRBD1 (5 bases). The V end lost 3 bases, the J end lost 6 bases, and 8 bases lay between the germline ends. CDR3 size: 11 residues. The germline V gene encodes CDR1 SQVTM and CDR2 ANQGSEA. CDR3 sequence: CSVDPGHGYTF. The CDR3 nucleotides are TGCAGCGTTGACCCAGGGCATGGCTACACCTTC.

The chain recombines TRBV2 with TRBJ1-1; TRBD1 is a possible D gene (5 bases). Per the germline V gene, CDR1 is SNHLY and CDR2 is FYNNEI. The length of the CDR3 is 13 residues. The V end was cut by 1 base, the J end by 5 bases, with 8 bases between. The CDR3 loop reads CASSEEGVTEAFF. CDR3 DNA sequence: TGTGCCAGCAGTGAAGAAGGGGTTACTGAAGCTTTCTTT.

The CDR3 DNA sequence: TGCGCCAGCAGCCAAGAGGCGACAGGGCTCGATGAGCAGTTCTTC. It translates to CASSQEATGLDEQFF. The chain is built from TRBV4-1 and TRBJ2-1; 7 nucleotides align to TRBD1. The germline CDR1 and CDR2 sequences are MGHRA and YSYEKL. The CDR3 runs to 15 residues. Trimming took 0 bases from V and 8 from J; bases not matched to a gene: 7.